A selection of T cell receptor beta chains follows, all from one sample in a study of Graves' ophthalmopathy and Graves' hyperthyroidism. In TCRdb, the multiplex PCR reads were re-called with MiXCR into one record per CDR3 protein. The sample carries about 550,000 distinct CDR3 sequences, just under 40% recorded once. The sample consisted of peripheral blood or thyroid tissue (not recorded which). The receptors were gathered from an adult man with Graves' hyperthyroidism. Both conserved end residues are part of each CDR3. A D gene is named only where the DNA matches it firmly. Clone size appears in some rows only: once, few, many, or a class for an expanded clone.

NA	many	TRBJ1-4	TRBV7-9	CASSKGPDEKLFF	TGTGCCAGCAGTAAGGGGCCAGATGAAAAACTGTTTTTT
NA	medium-sized	TRBJ1-6	TRBV9	CASSSQGETNSPLHF	TGTGCCAGCAGCAGTCAGGGAGAGACTAATTCACCCCTCCACTTT
TRBD2	NA	TRBJ2-5	TRBV7-2	CASSKTSGAETQYF	TGTGCCAGCAGCAAGACTAGCGGGGCGGAGACCCAGTACTTC
TRBD1	many	TRBJ1-5	TRBV6-5	CASSSTGSSGQPQHF	TGTGCCAGCAGCTCGACAGGGAGCTCAGGGCAGCCCCAGCATTTT
NA	NA	TRBJ2-5	TRBV12-3/TRBV12-4	CASTFGSWETQYF	TGTGCCAGCACCTTCGGGAGTTGGGAGACCCAGTACTTC
NA	NA	TRBJ2-5	TRBV29-1	CSVDPTLVETQYF	TGCAGCGTTGACCCTACACTGGTAGAGACCCAGTACTTC
TRBD2	NA	TRBJ2-2	TRBV6-6	CAFPGGEGPNTGELFF	TGTGCCTTTCCCGGCGGGGAGGGGCCGAACACCGGGGAGCTGTTTTTT
NA	many	TRBJ2-2	TRBV9	CASTTREGASGELFF	TGTGCCAGCACGACCCGGGAAGGGGCCAGCGGGGAGCTGTTTTTT
NA	many	TRBJ1-6	TRBV12-5	CASGLQGYNSPLHF	TGTGCTAGTGGTTTACAGGGTTATAATTCACCCCTCCACTTT
NA	many	TRBJ2-7	TRBV29-1	CSVLQLGGSYEQYF	TGCAGCGTTTTACAGTTAGGAGGGTCGTACGAGCAGTACTTC
NA	NA	TRBJ2-1	TRBV29-1	CSASRDFDNEQFF	TGCAGCGCCTCCCGGGACTTTGACAATGAGCAGTTCTTC
NA	NA	TRBJ1-1	TRBV6-6	CASGTGTEAFF	TGTGCCAGCGGGACCGGCACTGAAGCTTTCTTT
TRBD1	once	TRBJ2-7	TRBV10-3	CAISDPGTGHEQYF	TGTGCCATCAGTGACCCCGGGACAGGGCACGAGCAGTACTTC
TRBD1	NA	TRBJ2-7	TRBV7-9	CASSPLDRVSYEQYF	TGTGCCAGCAGCCCCCTGGACAGGGTGAGCTACGAGCAGTACTTC
NA	NA	TRBJ1-6	TRBV18	CASSQGRVNSPLHF	TGTGCCAGCTCACAAGGCAGGGTAAATTCACCCCTCCACTTT
TRBD1	NA	TRBJ1-3	TRBV7-3	CASSPGTGRRNTVYF	TGTGCCAGCTCACCCGGGACAGGGCGACGAAACACCGTATATTTT
TRBD1	many	TRBJ1-1	TRBV20-1	CSAPGGQGGLLNTEAFF	TGCAGTGCTCCTGGGGGACAGGGGGGACTATTGAACACTGAAGCTTTCTTT
NA	many	TRBJ2-7	TRBV29-1	CSVEDLTGRAYEQYF	TGCAGCGTTGAAGATCTCACAGGACGGGCCTACGAGCAGTACTTC
NA	NA	TRBJ2-5	TRBV9	CASSVGVGGETQYF	TGTGCCAGCAGCGTTGGCGTGGGCGGGGAGACCCAGTACTTC
NA	NA	TRBJ1-4	TRBV25-1	CASSARGGKGEKLFF	TGTGCCAGCAGTGCTAGAGGAGGAAAGGGAGAAAAACTGTTTTTT
TRBD1	NA	TRBJ2-7	TRBV15	CATTWDRAYEQYF	TGTGCCACCACATGGGACAGGGCCTACGAGCAGTACTTC
NA	many	TRBJ2-7	TRBV12-3/TRBV12-4	CASSLRVVGEQYF	TGTGCCAGCAGTCTCCGGGTGGTTGGCGAGCAGTACTTC
NA	many	TRBJ2-2	TRBV6-1	CASSEGADTGELFF	TGTGCCAGCAGTGAGGGGGCGGACACCGGGGAGCTGTTTTTT
NA	many	TRBJ2-7	TRBV20-1	CSARGRDSYEQYF	TGCAGTGCTAGAGGACGGGACTCCTACGAGCAGTACTTC
NA	few	TRBJ2-5	TRBV12-5	CASGLWTFRGEKQETQYF	TGTGCTAGTGGTTTGTGGACCTTCCGGGGAGAGAAGCAAGAGACCCAGTACTTC
NA	NA	TRBJ2-7	TRBV5-6	CASSFSSVGPSSYEQYF	TGTGCCAGCAGCTTTTCTTCGGTGGGCCCGAGCTCCTACGAGCAGTACTTC
NA	NA	TRBJ1-1	TRBV30	CAWGFRQNTEAFF	TGTGCCTGGGGTTTCCGGCAGAACACTGAAGCTTTCTTT
TRBD1	NA	TRBJ1-2	TRBV29-1	CSVEVLTGAHYGYTF	TGCAGCGTTGAGGTCCTGACAGGGGCTCATTATGGCTACACCTTC
NA	many	TRBJ1-3	TRBV11-3	CASSQTGTGNTIYF	TGTGCCAGCAGCCAAACAGGGACTGGAAACACCATATATTTT
TRBD2	many	TRBJ2-2	TRBV20-1	CSARPSGRAVTGELFF	TGCAGTGCTAGACCTAGCGGGAGGGCGGTCACCGGGGAGCTGTTTTTT
NA	many	TRBJ2-7	TRBV20-1	CSARGRHGDEQYF	TGCAGTGCTAGAGGGAGGCATGGGGACGAGCAGTACTTC
TRBD1	NA	TRBJ1-5	TRBV29-1	CSVLGGAGQPQHF	TGCAGCGTACTAGGGGGCGCGGGTCAGCCCCAGCATTTT
TRBD1	many	TRBJ2-7	TRBV10-2	CASSPDRVGYEQYF	TGCGCCAGCAGCCCGGACAGGGTTGGGTACGAGCAGTACTTC
TRBD2	few	TRBJ2-2	TRBV5-1	CASRRRLADHTGELFF	TGCGCCAGCAGGAGACGACTAGCCGACCACACCGGGGAGCTGTTTTTT
TRBD1	many	TRBJ1-1	TRBV20-1	CSAPVPGQGMNTEAFF	TGCAGTGCACCCGTCCCGGGACAGGGCATGAACACTGAAGCTTTCTTT
NA	many	TRBJ1-1	TRBV20-1	CSARVEGANTEAFF	TGCAGTGCTAGAGTTGAGGGAGCGAACACTGAAGCTTTCTTT
NA	many	TRBJ1-1	TRBV6-5	CASSYSSAADTEAFF	TGTGCCAGCAGTTACTCGTCGGCCGCGGACACTGAAGCTTTCTTT
NA	many	TRBJ2-7	TRBV20-1	CSARDQDFSYEQYF	TGCAGTGCTAGAGACCAGGATTTTTCCTACGAGCAGTACTTC
NA	NA	TRBJ2-7	TRBV12-3/TRBV12-4	CANEGLGNEQYF	TGTGCCAACGAGGGGTTAGGCAATGAGCAGTACTTC
TRBD1	few	TRBJ2-6	TRBV6-5	CASRPGTGISGANVLTF	TGTGCCAGCAGGCCCGGGACAGGGATCTCTGGGGCCAACGTCCTGACTTTC
NA	few	TRBJ2-3	TRBV7-9	CASSPRATPGDTQYF	TGTGCCAGCAGCCCCCGGGCGACTCCGGGAGATACGCAGTATTTT
NA	NA	TRBJ1-1	TRBV15	CATSSFRQHLNTEAFF	TGTGCCACCAGCAGTTTCCGACAACATCTGAACACTGAAGCTTTCTTT
NA	NA	TRBJ1-1	TRBV30	CACQKEAFF	TGTGCCTGCCAAAAGGAAGCTTTCTTT
TRBD1	many	TRBJ1-1	TRBV5-8	CASSLGGRGRTEAFF	TGTGCCAGCAGCTTAGGAGGCAGGGGGCGAACTGAAGCTTTCTTT
TRBD1	many	TRBJ1-5	TRBV19	CASSISGQGGQPQHF	TGTGCCAGTAGTATATCGGGCCAGGGGGGTCAGCCCCAGCATTTT
NA	many	TRBJ2-7	TRBV5-5	CASSLFRVTYEQYF	TGTGCCAGCAGCTTGTTCCGGGTTACCTACGAGCAGTACTTC
NA	few	TRBJ2-3	TRBV5-1	CASSFAGSDTQYF	TGCGCCAGCAGCTTTGCGGGGTCAGATACGCAGTATTTT
NA	NA	TRBJ2-7	TRBV6-5	CASRPRSPGDSYEQYF	TGTGCCAGCAGACCAAGGTCCCCGGGGGACTCCTACGAGCAGTACTTC